The 9 T cell receptor beta chains below were found in one sample sequenced in a study of regulatory T cells. Amplification used 52 TRBV primers and 13 TRBJ primers. Assay: immunoSEQ multiplex PCR; the TCRdb copy retains only in-frame clones and omits some. The sample carries 3,000 to 3,500 clones, around 94% recorded once. The study's findings and limits: In CD3G deficiency, regulatory T cells had lower Shannon diversity than autologous conventional CD4+ and control regulatory cells.

Their antigens are not known. Sequencing used CD4+ Tregs sorted from blood. Source of these receptors: a person aged 18 to 35 with CD3G deficiency.

The chain links TRBV12-2 to TRBJ1-6; the table's D call, TRBD1, has no DNA check behind it. TRBV12-2 is given as a pseudogene. CDR3 size: 15 residues. This CDR3 reads CASRSLDRGPFPLHF. Here the CDR3 DNA reads TGTGCAAGTCGCTCTCTAGACAGGGGCCCTTTTCCCCTCCACTTT.

In this sample, this clone turned up once. The chain combines TRBV6-1 with TRBJ1-2, with a possible D match to TRBD1 (5 bases). Trimming removed 5 bases from V and 1 base from J, with 14 bases in between. The CDR3 covers 15 residues. Germline CDR1 MNHNS, CDR2 SASEGT. CDR3 in DNA: TGTGCCAGCAGTTCCCCCAGGGTCTTTAACTATGGCTACACCTTC. Amino acid sequence: CASSSPRVFNYGYTF.

This rearrangement joins TRBV7-2 to TRBJ1-2; 7 positions match TRBD1. The CDR3 loop spans 15 amino acids. The germline CDR1 and CDR2 sequences are SGHTA and FQGNSA. Trimming at V came to 5 bases and at J to 2 bases, leaving 8 bases not matched to a gene. The CDR3 here is CASSPGPDRNYGYTF. In DNA form, the CDR3 reads TGTGCCAGCAGCCCCGGCCCGGACAGGAACTATGGCTACACCTTC.

V is TRBV6-1 and J is TRBJ1-2; D unclear. The germline V gene encodes CDR1 MNHNS and CDR2 SASEGT. The CDR3 consists of 15 residues. The V gene lost 2 bases and the J gene lost 0 bases, with 10 bases spanning the gap. CDR3 sequence: CASSETTVANYGYTF. CDR3 nucleotides: TGTGCCAGCAGTGAAACCACGGTAGCTAACTATGGCTACACCTTC.

The V gene is TRBV28, the J gene TRBJ2-6, with D perhaps matching TRBD2 (5 bases). This CDR3 comprises 13 residues. V dropped 8 bases and J dropped 1 base, with 6 bases sitting between them. Germline CDR1 is MDHEN and CDR2 is SYDVKM. The CDR3 sequence: CASSGSGANVLTF. The CDR3 coding sequence is TGTGCCAGCTCGGGATCTGGGGCCAACGTCCTGACTTTC.

DNA for the CDR3: TGCGCCAGCAGTCAGACAGGGGGCGGATGGAATGAGCAGTTCTTC. Residues: CASSQTGGGWNEQFF. The chain couples TRBV5-1 to TRBJ2-1; 10 positions agree with TRBD1. Germline V gene sequence: CDR1 SGHRS, CDR2 YFSETQ. The CDR3 totals 15 residues. Trimming at V came to 5 bases and at J to 7 bases, leaving 9 bases not matched to a gene.

The rearrangement uses TRBV5-1 and TRBJ1-1; 9 bases align to TRBD1. The CDR3 contains 15 residues. Per germline, CDR1 SGHRS and CDR2 YFSETQ. V was clipped by 7 bases and J by 0 bases; unmatched bases: 7. The CDR3: CASRGQGRLNTEAFF. CDR3 coding DNA: TGCGCCAGCCGGGGACAGGGTCGGTTGAACACTGAAGCTTTCTTT.

This sequence joins TRBV5-1 and TRBJ2-3, with 11 positions matching TRBD2. Germline V CDR1 and CDR2: SGHRS, YFSETQ. J gave up 0 bases and V 4 bases, and 4 bases lay outside the gene matches. This CDR3 has 16 residues. DNA of the CDR3: TGCGCCAGCAGCCGCGGGACTAGCGGAAGCACAGATACGCAGTATTTT. Its translation: CASSRGTSGSTDTQYF.

This clone has only a few counts. The gene calls are TRBV2 and TRBJ1-2; D is uncertain. This CDR3 contains 13 residues. Trimming shortened V by 5 bases and J by 3 bases, and 10 bases separated the two germline ends. Germline values: CDR1 SNHLY, CDR2 FYNNEI. Here the CDR3 reads CASSLSGDYGYTF. Here the CDR3 DNA reads TGTGCCAGCAGTCTATCCGGGGACTATGGCTACACCTTC.